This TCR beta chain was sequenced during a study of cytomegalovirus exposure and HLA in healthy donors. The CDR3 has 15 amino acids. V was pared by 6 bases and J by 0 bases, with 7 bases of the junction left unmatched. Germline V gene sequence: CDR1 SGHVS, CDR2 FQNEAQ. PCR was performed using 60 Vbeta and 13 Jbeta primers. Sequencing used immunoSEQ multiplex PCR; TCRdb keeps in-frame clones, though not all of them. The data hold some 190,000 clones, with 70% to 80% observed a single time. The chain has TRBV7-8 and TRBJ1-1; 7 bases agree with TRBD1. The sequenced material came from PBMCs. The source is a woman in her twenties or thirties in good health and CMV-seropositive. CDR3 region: CASSLTQGLNTEAFF. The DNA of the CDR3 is TGTGCCAGCAGTTTAACACAGGGGTTGAACACTGAAGCTTTCTTT.